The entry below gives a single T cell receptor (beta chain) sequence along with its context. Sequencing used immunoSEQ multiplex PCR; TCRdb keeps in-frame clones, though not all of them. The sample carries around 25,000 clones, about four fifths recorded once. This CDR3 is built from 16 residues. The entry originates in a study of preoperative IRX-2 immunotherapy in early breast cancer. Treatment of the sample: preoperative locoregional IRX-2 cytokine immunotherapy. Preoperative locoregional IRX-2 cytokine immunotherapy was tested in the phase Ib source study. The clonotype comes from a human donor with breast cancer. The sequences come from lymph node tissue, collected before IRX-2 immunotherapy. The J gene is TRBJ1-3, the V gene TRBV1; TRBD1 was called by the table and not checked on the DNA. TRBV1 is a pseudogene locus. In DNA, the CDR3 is TGCGCCAGCAGCCAACTTACAGCCTCCTCTGGAAACACCATATATTTT. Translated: CASSQLTASSGNTIYF.